Listed below are T cell receptor beta chains from one sample, sequenced in a study of blood T cell repertoires in COVID-19. The assay was immunoSEQ multiplex PCR, and TCRdb's table has in-frame clones only and misses some. The sample contains roughly 75,000 clones, around nine tenths of which appear only once. Sequenced sample: peripheral blood. Source of these receptors: a man at least 80 years old with COVID-19, enrolled during active disease. CDR3s include the opening cysteine and the closing phenylalanine or tryptophan. The order of the fields is CDR3 protein, V gene, J gene.

CASSVGQKNTGELFF,TRBV25-1,TRBJ2-2
CASRPGHNQPQHF,TRBV28,TRBJ1-5
CASSPDRGRDGYTF,TRBV19,TRBJ1-2
CASSWDRGSSPLHF,TRBV11-1,TRBJ1-6
CASSIWTGLGNTEAFF,TRBV11-1,TRBJ1-1
CASTPTANTGELFF,TRBV7-8,TRBJ2-2
CASSLRSSGTGYEQYF,TRBV5-1,TRBJ2-7
CASSRGASSYEQYF,TRBV7-2,TRBJ2-7
CASSYKGLSGELFF,TRBV7-9,TRBJ2-2
CASSRQGGSNTIYF,TRBV28,TRBJ1-3
CASSPRGVPLPSSGNTIYF,TRBV18,TRBJ1-3
CASRPVGQGVSSPLHF,TRBV27,TRBJ1-6
CATDSAGGETQYF,TRBV6-5,TRBJ2-5
CATSSGDSPTDTQYF,TRBV15,TRBJ2-3
CASSLTVPNTEAFF,TRBV7-9,TRBJ1-1
CASGRLGWTLGVDSQETQYF,TRBV7-8,TRBJ2-5
CSASAQGGYGYTF,TRBV20-1,TRBJ1-2
CASSPLAQANTGELFF,TRBV18,TRBJ2-2
CASSVYRGTEAFF,TRBV11-2,TRBJ1-1
CASSVKDRDEEKLFF,TRBV21-1,TRBJ1-4
CASSEYLRDSVNNEQFF,TRBV6-1,TRBJ2-1
CASSPSGGGGYGYTF,TRBV18,TRBJ1-2
CASSIRTSGEDTQYF,TRBV5-4,TRBJ2-3
CASSVSTGLNSGYGYTF,TRBV9,TRBJ1-2
CASSLAWRTSGGAFTYEQYF,TRBV7-8,TRBJ2-7
CASSLIQAATEAFF,TRBV7-9,TRBJ1-1
CSAPDRVEQYF,TRBV20-1,TRBJ2-7
CASSLDSKRGTSGAADTQYF,TRBV11-2,TRBJ2-3
CASRDPGTANSPLHF,TRBV9,TRBJ1-6
CASSLDIGGAETQYF,TRBV7-9,TRBJ2-5
CASSQVESGDTQYF,TRBV4-3,TRBJ2-3
CSVEVDTRGTEAFF,TRBV29-1,TRBJ1-1
CAISESTTVGNTIYF,TRBV10-3,TRBJ1-3
CASSLLGRDSKETQYF,TRBV7-3,TRBJ2-5
CASSYDRLNTEAFF,TRBV5-1,TRBJ1-1
CASSVGIQGTGPNTEAFF,TRBV9,TRBJ1-1
CASSLRTGDGYTF,TRBV5-6,TRBJ1-2
CSVEATGTGSYGYTF,TRBV29-1,TRBJ1-2
CASSQDAGLTYGYTF,TRBV4-3,TRBJ1-2
CASSLTPDSPKLFF,TRBV18,TRBJ1-4
CAISDFGQLGYGYTF,TRBV10-3,TRBJ1-2
CASSPTGGSFQETQYF,TRBV5-1,TRBJ2-5
CAIGAGAPYEQYF,TRBV10-3,TRBJ2-7
CASSSRGGNTIYF,TRBV6-5,TRBJ1-3
CASSPQGGMNTEAFF,TRBV7-3,TRBJ1-1
CASSLRTGQKLAKNIQYF,TRBV5-1,TRBJ2-4
CASSTQGSNQPQHF,TRBV2,TRBJ1-5